This T cell receptor beta chain emerged from a study of blood T cell repertoires in COVID-19. Study details: COVID-19 samples from acute and convalescent phases originated in the United States, Italy and Spain. The analysed material was cDNA or gDNA that came from T cells, B-cell-depleted T cells, or PBMCs.

The germline V gene encodes CDR1 LNHNV and CDR2 YYDKDF (reference sequence). V dropped 8 bases and J dropped 4 bases, with 18 bases sitting between them. CDR3 length: 15 amino acids. During active infection, Seattle patients enrolled and were then monitored through disease. The table came from immunoSEQ multiplex PCR; TCRdb's copy has only in-frame clones and leaves some out. This table has some 65,000 clones, around 87% appearing once. The J gene is TRBJ1-5, the V gene TRBV15; no reliable D call. The sequence came from a man in his forties or fifties with COVID-19, enrolled during active disease. The material sequenced was peripheral blood. The CDR3 protein is CATGLHAGWNQPQHF. The CDR3 DNA reads as TGTGCCACCGGGCTTCACGCGGGGTGGAATCAGCCCCAGCATTTT.